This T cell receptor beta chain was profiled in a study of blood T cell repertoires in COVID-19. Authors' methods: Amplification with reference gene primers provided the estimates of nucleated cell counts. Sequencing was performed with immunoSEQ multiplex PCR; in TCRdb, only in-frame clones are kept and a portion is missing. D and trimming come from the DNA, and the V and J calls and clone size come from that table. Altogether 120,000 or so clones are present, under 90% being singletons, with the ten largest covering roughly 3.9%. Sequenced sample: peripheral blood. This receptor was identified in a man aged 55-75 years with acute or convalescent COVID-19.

The CDR3: CSVRGGTEAFF. DNA for the CDR3: TGCAGCGTCCGTGGGGGGACTGAAGCTTTCTTT. This chain joins TRBV29-1 and TRBJ1-1; the D gene is possibly TRBD1 (5 bases). This CDR3 comprises 11 residues. Looked up from germline, CDR1 is SQVTM and CDR2 is ANQGSEA. The V end lost 6 bases, the J end lost 5 bases, and 10 bases lay between the germline ends.